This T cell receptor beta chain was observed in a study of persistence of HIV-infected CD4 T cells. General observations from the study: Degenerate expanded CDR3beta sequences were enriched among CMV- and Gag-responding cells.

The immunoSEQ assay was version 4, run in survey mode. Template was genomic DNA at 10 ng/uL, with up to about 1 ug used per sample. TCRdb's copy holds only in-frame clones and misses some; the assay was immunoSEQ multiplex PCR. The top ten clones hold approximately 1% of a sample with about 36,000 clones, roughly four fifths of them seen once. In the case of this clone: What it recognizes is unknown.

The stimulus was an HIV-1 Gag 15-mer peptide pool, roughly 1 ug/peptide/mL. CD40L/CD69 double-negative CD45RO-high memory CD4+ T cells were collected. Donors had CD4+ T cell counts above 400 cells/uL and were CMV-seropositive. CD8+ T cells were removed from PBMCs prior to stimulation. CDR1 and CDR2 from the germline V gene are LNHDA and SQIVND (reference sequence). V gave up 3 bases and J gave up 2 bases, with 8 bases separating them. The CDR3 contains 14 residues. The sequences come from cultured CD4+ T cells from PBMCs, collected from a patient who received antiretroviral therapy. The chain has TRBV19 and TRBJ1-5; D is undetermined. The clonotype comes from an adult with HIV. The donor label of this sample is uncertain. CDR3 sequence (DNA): TGTGCCAGTAGTATGAGGGATGGCAATCAGCCCCAGCATTTT. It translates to CASSMRDGNQPQHF.